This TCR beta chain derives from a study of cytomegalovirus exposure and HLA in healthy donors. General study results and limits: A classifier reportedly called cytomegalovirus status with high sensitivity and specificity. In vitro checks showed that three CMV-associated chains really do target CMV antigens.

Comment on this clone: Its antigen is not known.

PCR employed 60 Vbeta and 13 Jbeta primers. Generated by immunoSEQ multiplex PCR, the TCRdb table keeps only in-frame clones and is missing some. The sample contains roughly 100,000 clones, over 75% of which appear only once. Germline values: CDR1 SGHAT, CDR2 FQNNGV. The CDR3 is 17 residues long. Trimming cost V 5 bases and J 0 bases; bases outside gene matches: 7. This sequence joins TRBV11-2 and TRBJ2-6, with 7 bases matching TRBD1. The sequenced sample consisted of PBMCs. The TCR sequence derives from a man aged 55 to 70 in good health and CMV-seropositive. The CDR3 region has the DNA TGTGCCAGCAGCCCCTGGGACAGCTACTCTGGGGCCAACGTCCTGACTTTC. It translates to CASSPWDSYSGANVLTF.